The text below deals with one TCR beta chain. Antigen specificity is unknown. Purity exceeding 95% was reached by all sorted populations. Trimming took off 5 bases at V and 5 bases at J, with 10 bases between the two ends. There are 13 residues in the CDR3. The germline CDR1 and CDR2 sequences are SGHTA and FQGNSA. The sample belongs to a study of beta chain features in type 1 diabetes. Expressed TCRB transcripts were sequenced because the isolated RNA had all been reverse transcribed beforehand. Here immunoSEQ multiplex PCR was the method, and the copy in TCRdb shows in-frame clones only, minus some. Of 400,000 to 550,000 clones listed, about an eighth are singletons. General observations from the study: For type 1 diabetes patients, VDJ junctions showed fewer insertions and more deletions.

V usage is TRBV7-2 and J usage is TRBJ2-1; TRBD2 might be the D (5 bases). This receptor was obtained from a woman aged 18 to 35 in good health. The sample consisted of naive CD4+ T cells from blood. The chain's CDR3 is CASSREAHNEQFF. CDR3 in DNA: TGTGCCAGCAGCCGGGAAGCCCACAATGAGCAGTTCTTC. The variable domain in full, completed from reference TRBV7-2 and TRBJ2-1, reads GAGVSQSPSNKVTEKGKDVELRCDPISGHTALYWYRQSLGQGLEFLIYFQGNSAPDKSGLPSDRFSAERTGGSVSTLTIQRTQQEDSAVYLCASSREAHNEQFFGPGTRLTVL.